These 21 T cell receptor beta chains originate from one sample sequenced in a study of tissue T cells after allogeneic stem cell transplantation. This sample's time point: mouse harvest day 7 after allogeneic transplant. Mouse grafts combined 10^7 T-cell-depleted bone marrow cells with 10^6 splenic CD5+ T cells. Generated by immunoSEQ multiplex PCR, the TCRdb table keeps only in-frame clones and is missing some. Among 10,000 or so clones listed, around two fifths were seen once. Material for sequencing was skin. Source of these receptors: a female BALB/c mouse given C57BL/6 T cells with graft-versus-host disease after an allogeneic hematopoietic cell transplant.

As to this clone: Gene names follow the mouse nomenclature. With the read ending 1 residue before the CDR3 end, the germline J gene is used to fill in that end. The chain carries TRBV26 and TRBJ2-7, with 12 bases that match TRBD1. V trimming: 0 bases; J trimming: 5 bases; junction bases outside the gene matches: 2. Germline values: CDR1 KGHPV, CDR2 FQNQEV (reference sequence). The length of the CDR3 is 15 residues. The CDR3 loop reads CASSLSGTGGHEQYF. The CDR3 DNA, read in part, is TGTGCCAGCAGTCTGTCCGGGACAGGGGGCCATGAACAGTAC.

As to this clone: The gene names here belong to mouse. From the germline J gene comes the end of the CDR3, since the read stops 1 residue before it. V is TRBV13-2 and J is TRBJ2-5; 10 nucleotides line up with TRBD2. With 2 bases clipped from V and 1 base from J, the junction kept 7 bases outside the gene matches. CDR3 length: 17 residues. CDR1 and CDR2 from the germline V gene are NNHNN and SYGAGS (reference sequence). CDR3 DNA, as far as it was read: TGTGCCAGCGGTGAGAGACCGGGACTGGGGCACCAAGACACCCAGTAC. Translating gives CASGERPGLGHQDTQY. The CDR3 as a whole reads CASGERPGLGHQDTQYF.

In the case of this clone: Here the gene names and germline are mouse. Read coverage stops 1 residue before the CDR3 terminus; the germline J gene supplies the remainder. The V call is TRBV13-3, the J call TRBJ2-5, with D perhaps given as TRBD1 or TRBD2 (5 bases each). Germline assignment: CDR1 NNHDY and CDR2 SYVADS. The ends were cut back, 3 bases at V and 0 bases at J, with 8 bases in the middle. This CDR3 spans 14 amino acids. The CDR3 protein is CASSGGFNQDTQYF. The CDR3 bases that were read are TGTGCCAGCAGTGGGGGGTTTAACCAAGACACCCAGTAC.

There are a few counts of this clone. Genes and germline come from the mouse. The read gets to within 1 residue of the CDR3 end, and the germline J gene fills in the rest. The chain is built from TRBV26 and TRBJ1-6, with D possibly being TRBD1 (6 bases). TRBJ1-6 is assigned to the ORF class and has an uncertain function. Trimming pared 4 bases from V and 3 bases from J, leaving 7 bases between. Germline CDR1 reads KGHPV; CDR2 reads FQNQEV (reference sequence). This CDR3 has 14 residues. The CDR3 region is CASSRDNYNSPLYF. CDR3 bases read: TGTGCCAGCAGTCGGGACAACTATAATTCGCCCCTCTAC.

This clone has just a few counts. The gene names here belong to mouse. The read falls 1 residue short of the CDR3 end, and the missing part is taken from the germline J gene. V gene TRBV26 combines with J gene TRBJ1-2, with TRBD1 matching over 7 bases. This CDR3 is 13 amino acids long. The germline CDR1 and CDR2 sequences are KGHPV and FQNQEV (reference sequence). The junction had 1 base not matched to a gene; V was cut back by 4 bases and J by 2 bases. CDR3 DNA (partial): TGTGCCAGCAGTCGGGGACAGAACTCCGACTACACC. Its protein product is CASSRGQNSDYT. The whole CDR3 region reads CASSRGQNSDYTF.

In regard to this clone: These gene names are mouse names. The sequenced fragment ends 1 residue before the CDR3 boundary, so the rest is inferred from the germline J gene. The rearrangement uses TRBV23 and TRBJ2-7; the D call of TRBD2 is as the table states it, not checked on the DNA. There are 14 residues in the CDR3. Germline CDR1 and CDR2: KGHTA and FQNQQP. This CDR3 is CSSSQGWGRYEQYF. The CDR3 bases that were read are TGCTCCAGCAGTCAAGGCTGGGGGCGCTATGAACAGTAC.

By share, this clone counts as medium-sized. Mouse germline and gene names are used. The DNA ends 1 residue before the CDR3 does, and the rest of the CDR3 is filled in from the germline J gene. The chain couples TRBV14 to TRBJ1-2; D uncertain. In germline, CDR1 is SGHDT, CDR2 FRDEAV. The CDR3 totals 10 residues. The CDR3 DNA, read in part, is TGTGACGATTGGGACTCCGACTACACC. This codes for CDDWDSDYT. In full, the CDR3 is CDDWDSDYTF.

Regarding this clone: Gene and germline names: mouse. The observed sequence ends 1 residue before the CDR3 terminus, with the missing tail filled in from the germline J gene. The chain uses TRBV3 and TRBJ2-3, with 13 bases fitting TRBD2. V gave up 6 bases and J gave up 5 bases; unmatched junction bases: 5. Per germline, CDR1 SNHLY and CDR2 FYNGKV (reference sequence). The CDR3 contains 15 residues. CDR3 sequence: CASSRTGGAGETLYF. CDR3 bases read: TGTGCCAGCAGTCGGACTGGGGGGGCTGGAGAAACGCTGTAT.

This clone was seen only once. Genes and germline are mouse. The covered CDR3 bases are TGCTCCAGCAGCGAGACAGGGAACAACCAGGCTCCGCTT. Protein sequence: CSSSETGNNQAPL. In full, the CDR3 reads CSSSETGNNQAPLF. The J gene is TRBJ1-5, the V gene TRBV23; the DNA was not used to check the table's D call, TRBD1. With the read ending 1 residue before the CDR3 end, the germline J gene is used to fill in that end. The CDR3 is made up of 14 amino acids. Germline CDR1 KGHTA, CDR2 FQNQQP.

In this sample, this clone is medium-sized (0.01 to 0.1%). The listed genes are named as in mouse. The CDR3 protein is CASTAGGAGYEQYF. CDR3 DNA (partial): TGTGCCAGCACGGCTGGGGGGGCGGGGTATGAACAGTAC. The chain combines TRBV19 with TRBJ2-7; TRBD2 agrees at 10 bases. The CDR3 end is not reached by the read, which stops 1 residue before it; the germline J gene fills it in. The germline V gene has CDR1 FNHDT and CDR2 SITEND (reference sequence). V lost 6 bases and J lost 4; bases outside the gene matches: 7. The CDR3 runs to 14 residues. Full variable domain (outside the CDR3, taken from reference TRBV19 and TRBJ2-7): GGIITQTPKFLIGQEGQKLTLKCQQNFNHDTMYWYRQDSGKGLRLIYYSITENDLQKGDLSEGYDASREKKSSFSLTVTSAQKNEMAVFLCASTAGGAGYEQYFGPGTRLTVL.

Concerning this clone itself: Genes here carry mouse names. The DNA ends 1 residue before the CDR3 does, and the rest of the CDR3 is filled in from the germline J gene. V is TRBV12-1 and J is TRBJ1-1, with TRBD1 as a possible D gene (6 bases). CDR1 SGHSN and CDR2 HYEKVE come from the germline V gene. The CDR3 is 12 amino acids. V lost 4 bases to trimming and J lost 1 base, with 6 bases between them. The CDR3 loop reads CASSTGNTEVFF. CDR3 bases read: TGTGCCAGCTCGACAGGGAACACAGAAGTCTTC.

This clone was detected a few times. The gene names here belong to mouse. The CDR3 is cut off 1 residue early in the read; its end comes from the germline J gene. The chain carries TRBV26 and TRBJ2-7; D may be TRBD1 (6 bases). This CDR3 comprises 12 residues. Germline values: CDR1 KGHPV, CDR2 FQNQEV (reference sequence). Trimming cost V 4 bases and J 4 bases, with 8 bases left between them. The DNA read from the CDR3 is TGTGCCAGCAGTCGGGACAAATATGAACAGTAC. Its translation: CASSRDKYEQY. The full CDR3 is CASSRDKYEQYF.

About this clone itself: Germline and genes: mouse. The read halts 1 residue ahead of the CDR3 end, with the missing end drawn from the germline J gene. The chain couples TRBV26 to TRBJ2-5, with TRBD2 matching 8 bases. The junction had 3 bases not matched to a gene; V was cut back by 6 bases and J by 1 base. The CDR3 is 14 amino acids. The germline V gene encodes CDR1 KGHPV and CDR2 FQNQEV (reference sequence). The sequenced CDR3 bases are TGTGCCAGCAGCCCGGACTGGGACCAAGACACCCAGTAC. This gives the protein CASSPDWDQDTQY. The whole CDR3 is CASSPDWDQDTQYF.

Points on this clone: Here the gene names and germline are mouse. The read halts 1 residue ahead of the CDR3 end, with the missing end drawn from the germline J gene. The V call is TRBV2, the J call TRBJ1-1, with a weak D call TRBD1 (6 bases). V lost 0 bases, J lost 10 bases, and 9 bases lay in between. The CDR3 length is 12 residues. Looked up from germline, CDR1 is LGHNA and CDR2 is YSYQKL. CDR3 region: CASSQDWGLVFF. The part of the CDR3 DNA that was read is TGTGCCAGCAGCCAAGATTGGGGGCTAGTCTTC. The whole variable domain, filled in from reference TRBV2 and TRBJ1-1, reads DPKIIQKPKYLVAVTGSEKILICEQYLGHNAMYWYRQSAKKPLEFMFSYSYQKLMDNQTASSRFQPQSSKKNHLDLQITALKPDDSATYFCASSQDWGLVFFGKGTRLTVV.

A few counts support this clone. Gene names are mouse gene names. From the germline J gene comes the end of the CDR3, since the read stops 1 residue before it. V gene TRBV15 combines with J gene TRBJ1-4, with 7 bases matching TRBD1. This CDR3 is 14 amino acids long. With V trimmed by 6 bases and J by 1 base, 2 bases remained unmatched. Germline V lookup: CDR1 SGHND, CDR2 FRSKSL. CDR3 region: CASRGQSSNERLFF. The sequenced part of the CDR3 DNA is TGTGCCAGCAGGGGACAGAGTTCCAACGAAAGATTATTT.

In this sample, this clone turned up a few times. Germline and genes: mouse. The observed sequence ends 1 residue before the CDR3 terminus, with the missing tail filled in from the germline J gene. The chain joins TRBV26 to TRBJ2-2, with D maybe TRBD1 (6 bases). Trimming removed 6 bases at V and 2 bases at J, with 10 bases between. In germline, CDR1 is KGHPV, CDR2 FQNQEV (reference sequence). The CDR3 is 14 residues long. The covered CDR3 bases are TGTGCCAGCAGGCAGGGGCTCAACACCGGGCAGCTCTAC. This gives the protein CASRQGLNTGQLY. Given in full, the CDR3 is CASRQGLNTGQLYF.

Regarding this clone: The germline and genes are mouse ones. The observed sequence ends 1 residue before the CDR3 terminus, with the missing tail filled in from the germline J gene. The V call is TRBV31, the J call TRBJ2-3, with TRBD2 matching 14 bases. V lost 1 base, J lost 3 bases, and 9 bases stayed unmatched. Per germline, CDR1 GKSSPN and CDR2 SITVG. The CDR3 loop spans 18 amino acids. CDR3 residues: CAWSHGDWGGAQAETLYF. The covered CDR3 bases are TGTGCCTGGAGTCACGGGGACTGGGGGGGCGCTCAGGCAGAAACGCTGTAT.

In the case of this clone: The genes and germline here are from mouse. The CDR3 end lies 1 residue beyond the end of the read and is filled in from the germline J gene. This chain links TRBV23 with TRBJ1-6. TRBJ1-6 is an open reading frame, and its role is uncertain. The CDR3 spans 13 residues. CDR1 and CDR2 (germline): KGHTA, FQNQQP. The CDR3 bases that were read are TGCTCCAGCAGAGTGGGGGTTAATTCGCCCCTCTAC. Its protein is CSSRVGVNSPLY. The whole CDR3 reads CSSRVGVNSPLYF.

A word on this clone: Mouse gene names apply. The read gets to within 1 residue of the CDR3 end, and the germline J gene fills in the rest. The chain uses TRBV26 and TRBJ1-3, with D hard to call. The V gene's germline CDR1 is KGHPV and CDR2 FQNQEV (reference sequence). Trimming cost V 2 bases and J 0 bases, with 8 bases left between them. The CDR3 extends over 15 amino acids. The covered CDR3 bases are TGTGCCAGCAGTCTGGACATTAATTCTGGAAATACGCTCTAT. This encodes CASSLDINSGNTLY. The full CDR3 is CASSLDINSGNTLYF.

Concerning this clone: Germline and genes here are mouse. The CDR3 is cut off 1 residue early in the read; its end comes from the germline J gene. This chain connects TRBV19 to TRBJ2-4, with 8 bases matching TRBD2. This CDR3 has 15 amino acids. V was clipped by 2 bases and J by 0 bases; unmatched bases: 2. Germline CDR1 reads FNHDT; CDR2 reads SITEND (reference sequence). The CDR3 bases that were read are TGTGCCAGCAGTATGGACTGGGCTAGTCAAAACACCTTGTAC. This gives the protein CASSMDWASQNTLY. The complete CDR3 reads CASSMDWASQNTLYF.

A few counts support this clone. Gene names follow the mouse nomenclature. The sequenced CDR3 bases are TGTGCCTGGAGTCTAGGACTGGCCCAAGACACCCAGTAC. Translating it yields CAWSLGLAQDTQY. The CDR3, in full, reads CAWSLGLAQDTQYF. The chain recombines TRBV31 with TRBJ2-5; 7 bases fit TRBD2. The CDR3 goes on 1 residue after the read ends, and that part is filled in from the germline J gene. The germline CDR1 and CDR2 sequences are GKSSPN and SITVG. J gave up 2 bases and V 0 bases, and 2 bases lay outside the gene matches. This CDR3 is built from 14 residues.